The 21 T cell receptor beta chains in this list originate from one sample, sequenced in a study of cytomegalovirus exposure and HLA in healthy donors. Clones were read by immunoSEQ multiplex PCR, and TCRdb kept only the in-frame ones, dropping some. The table lists approximately 65,000 clones, about 91% of them singletons. Material for sequencing was PBMCs. The receptors come from a man between 18 and 29 years old in good health and CMV-seronegative.

The chain is built from TRBV5-1 and TRBJ1-1; D call uncertain. Germline lookup yields CDR1 SGHRS and CDR2 YFSETQ. Trimming took off 2 bases at V and 1 base at J, with 9 bases between the two ends. The CDR3 consists of 14 residues. CDR3 sequence: CASSFDIGNTEAFF. CDR3 nucleotide sequence: TGCGCCAGCAGCTTCGACATAGGGAACACTGAAGCTTTCTTT.

This chain uses TRBV28 with TRBJ1-5; TRBD1 agrees at 7 bases. With 5 bases clipped from V and 0 bases from J, the junction kept 4 bases outside the gene matches. CDR3 length equals 15 residues. CDR1 and CDR2 from the germline V gene are MDHEN and SYDVKM. CDR3: CASSQTGVSNQPQHF. DNA for the CDR3: TGTGCCAGCAGTCAAACAGGGGTTAGCAATCAGCCCCAGCATTTT.

The chain uses TRBV4-1 and TRBJ2-2; TRBD2 matches at 12 bases. The CDR3 extends over 18 amino acids. Per the germline V gene, CDR1 is MGHRA and CDR2 is YSYEKL. V shed 4 bases, J shed 1 base, and the junction held 7 bases outside the gene matches. The CDR3 region has the DNA TGCGCCAGCAGCCGGGTAACTAGCGGGAGGTGGAACACCGGGGAGCTGTTTTTT. Protein product: CASSRVTSGRWNTGELFF.

The chain uses TRBV27 and TRBJ2-7; 10 nucleotides line up with TRBD2. V was clipped by 5 bases and J by 4 bases; unmatched bases: 8. The CDR3 has 15 residues. CDR1 is MNHEY, CDR2 SMNVEV, per germline (reference sequence). CDR3 loop: CASSPETGLAYEQYF. DNA of the CDR3: TGTGCCAGCAGTCCGGAGACGGGACTAGCGTACGAGCAGTACTTC.

The rearrangement uses TRBV14 and TRBJ2-5; D remains ambiguous. Germline V gene sequence: CDR1 SGHDN, CDR2 FVKESK. The CDR3 is 17 amino acids. Trimming left V 1 base short and J 3 bases short, with 18 bases between. The CDR3 reads CASSQVRRSTAKETQYF. CDR3 DNA sequence: TGTGCCAGCAGCCAAGTACGCAGGTCTACAGCTAAAGAGACCCAGTACTTC.

The J gene is TRBJ2-7, the V gene TRBV6-4; D unresolved. Looked up from germline, CDR1 is MRHNA and CDR2 is SNTAGT. The CDR3 length is 10 residues. The V gene lost 7 bases and the J gene lost 9 bases, with 10 bases spanning the gap. The chain's CDR3 is CASMRLGQYF. The CDR3 nucleotides read TGTGCCAGCATGAGGTTAGGGCAGTACTTC.

The genes are TRBV30 and TRBJ2-5; 9 positions agree with TRBD1. V trimming: 4 bases; J trimming: 1 base; junction bases outside the gene matches: 4. The CDR3 spans 14 residues. The germline V gene has CDR1 GTSNPN and CDR2 SVGIG (reference sequence). CDR3 sequence: CAWNRGRGQETQYF. DNA of the CDR3: TGTGCCTGGAACAGGGGGCGCGGCCAAGAGACCCAGTACTTC. The complete variable domain, with remaining parts taken from reference TRBV30 and TRBJ2-5, reads SQTIHQWPATLVQPVGSPLSLECTVEGTSNPNLYWYRQAAGRGLQLLFYSVGIGQISSEVPQNLSASRPQDRQFILSSKKLLLSDSGFYLCAWNRGRGQETQYFGPGTRLLVL.

The V gene is TRBV6-1, the J gene TRBJ1-1, with 10 positions matching TRBD1. This CDR3 has 15 residues. Germline CDR1 MNHNS, CDR2 SASEGT. V dropped 6 bases and J dropped 4; count of bases not matched to a gene: 8. This CDR3 is CASSPGTGVFTEAFF. The CDR3 nucleotides read TGTGCCAGCAGCCCCGGGACAGGGGTTTTCACTGAAGCTTTCTTT.

This clone was detected only a few times. The chain carries TRBV4-2 and TRBJ2-7, with 7 bases identical to TRBD2. CDR3 length: 15 residues. The V and J ends lost 4 bases and 6 bases, in that order; junction bases with no gene match: 12. Germline CDR1 reads LGHNA; CDR2 reads YNFKEQ. The CDR3 is CASSPPPGGSGEQYF. In DNA form, the CDR3 reads TGTGCCAGCAGCCCCCCTCCTGGCGGGAGTGGCGAGCAGTACTTC.

The chain combines TRBV4-3 with TRBJ2-1; perhaps TRBD2 as D (6 bases). V was trimmed by 4 bases and J by 10 bases, leaving 26 bases between them. There are 17 residues in the CDR3. Germline CDR1 reads LGHNA; CDR2 reads YSLEER. The CDR3 DNA follows: TGCGCCAGCAGCCGAGCCCCCAAGGTTGCGGGGCGCAGGGAGCAGTTCTTC. Protein sequence: CASSRAPKVAGRREQFF.

CDR3 bases: TGTGCCAGCAGCGCCGGGGAGGCCGAGAGGTATGGCTACACCTTC. Translated: CASSAGEAERYGYTF. V gene TRBV4-2 combines with J gene TRBJ1-2; D is undetermined. The CDR3 extends over 15 amino acids. The ends were cut back, 5 bases at V and 5 bases at J, with 18 bases in the middle. Germline CDR1 and CDR2: LGHNA and YNFKEQ.

The V and J genes are TRBV6-6 and TRBJ2-3; the D gene is possibly TRBD1 (6 bases). The CDR3 is 13 amino acids. Germline lookup yields CDR1 MNHNY and CDR2 SVGAGI (reference sequence). With 0 bases removed from V and 10 bases from J, the gap between germline ends came to 11 bases. CDR3 bases: TGTGCCAGCAGTTACTCGGGGGCGGACCCGCAGTATTTT. Its translation is CASSYSGADPQYF.

This chain links TRBV28 with TRBJ1-5, with 7 bases identical to TRBD1. CDR1 MDHEN and CDR2 SYDVKM come from the germline V gene. The V gene end was trimmed by 5 bases and the J gene end by 3 bases; junction bases not matched to a gene: 7. The CDR3 has 15 amino acids. The CDR3 nucleotides read TGTGCCAGCAGTCCGGGGGACAGAACCAATCAGCCCCAGCATTTT. It encodes CASSPGDRTNQPQHF.

As concerns this clone: Compared with germline, one end of the junction differs, possibly owing to a read error. The V gene is TRBV6-6, the J gene TRBJ2-5, with TRBD1 matching over 9 bases. CDR3 size: 14 residues. Germline assignment: CDR1 MNHNY and CDR2 SVGAGI (reference sequence). The CDR3 spells CASSTYTGGVRPNF. The DNA of the CDR3 is TGTGCCAGCAGTACATATACAGGGGGCGTAAGGCCGAACTTC.

The gene calls are TRBV5-1 and TRBJ2-1; D remains ambiguous. Trimming stripped 2 bases from V and 2 bases from J, with 14 bases between. Germline V lookup: CDR1 SGHRS, CDR2 YFSETQ. This CDR3 has 16 amino acids. This chain's CDR3 is CASSFESSVPYNEQFF. The CDR3, as DNA: TGCGCCAGCAGCTTTGAGTCCTCTGTCCCCTACAATGAGCAGTTCTTC.

The V and J genes are TRBV2 and TRBJ2-1, with 9 nucleotides matching TRBD1. The V segment lost 6 bases and the J segment 5 bases; nucleotides outside the gene matches: 5. CDR1 and CDR2 (germline): SNHLY, FYNNEI. The length of the CDR3 is 14 residues. CDR3 coding DNA: TGTGCCAGCAGGGGGACAGGGCGAGACAATGAGCAGTTCTTC. This codes for CASRGTGRDNEQFF.

The chain is built from TRBV11-2 and TRBJ1-2; 7 bases fit TRBD1. The CDR3 is made up of 12 amino acids. Germline V gene data show CDR1 as SGHAT and CDR2 as FQNNGV. Trimming removed 5 bases from V and 8 bases from J; junction bases left unmatched: 5. CDR3 bases: TGTGCCAGCAGCACACAGGGGATGGGCTACACCTTC. Protein product: CASSTQGMGYTF.

This rearrangement joins TRBV29-1 to TRBJ2-7; D might be TRBD1 (6 bases). The germline V gene encodes CDR1 SQVTM and CDR2 ANQGSEA. This CDR3 has 13 amino acids. V was shortened by 5 bases and J by 2 bases, with 13 bases between the two germline ends. The CDR3 nucleotides are TGCAGCGTTCGGACAGATTCAACCTACGAGCAGTACTTC. Residues: CSVRTDSTYEQYF.

V usage is TRBV5-4 and J usage is TRBJ2-1; 12 bases agree with TRBD2. This CDR3 spans 15 amino acids. Unmatched junction bases numbered 3, after V lost 2 bases and J lost 6 bases. Germline CDR1 reads SGHNT; CDR2 reads YYREEE (reference sequence). The CDR3 coding sequence is TGTGCCAGCAGCTTCGGACTAGCGGGATCCAATGAGCAGTTCTTC. Residues: CASSFGLAGSNEQFF.

Only one count was recorded for this clone. The rearrangement uses TRBV4-3 and TRBJ2-6, with TRBD1 as a possible D gene (6 bases). Trimming took 0 bases from V and 0 from J, leaving 9 bases between them. Germline CDR1 LGHNA, CDR2 YSLEER. CDR3 length equals 17 residues. As DNA, the CDR3 is TGCGCCAGCAGCCAAGATGGGGACAACTCTGGGGCCAACGTCCTGACTTTC. Amino acids: CASSQDGDNSGANVLTF.

This chain connects TRBV4-2 to TRBJ2-2; possibly TRBD1 for D (7 bases). Germline CDR1 is LGHNA and CDR2 is YNFKEQ. The CDR3 length is 16 residues. With 3 bases removed from V and 5 bases from J, the gap between germline ends came to 16 bases. The CDR3, as DNA: TGTGCCAGCAGCCACGGGGGACAGAGATATACCGGGGAGCTGTTTTTT. The encoded protein is CASSHGGQRYTGELFF.